This T cell receptor (beta chain) was found in a study of cytomegalovirus exposure and HLA in healthy donors. It was with 60 Vbeta and 13 Jbeta primers that the PCR ran. The assay was immunoSEQ multiplex PCR, and TCRdb's table has in-frame clones only and misses some. This sample carries some 120,000 clones, 80% of them seen once, and the ten largest clones take 2.5% to 3.5%. Donors showed nominal health when sampled, although they likely had unrecorded immune exposures. Findings and limits, study-wide: What a later analysis showed was that several of the most significant clusters appeared linked to common viral pathogens. The study carried out a later analysis of TCR beta sequences. It associated some 15,000 of them with specific HLA alleles at a false discovery rate of 0.05.

The length of the CDR3 is 14 residues. The V gene lost 5 bases and the J gene lost 0 bases, with 9 bases spanning the gap. Germline V gene lookup returns CDR1 MDHEN and CDR2 SYDVKM. With regard to this clone: Its cognate antigen is unknown.

Sequencing was done on a sample of PBMCs. The chain carries TRBV28 and TRBJ2-3, with D unclear. The sequence was collected from a male donor in good health and CMV-seronegative. The chain's CDR3 is CASSPYASTDTQYF. Here the CDR3 DNA reads TGTGCCAGCAGTCCCTATGCAAGCACAGATACGCAGTATTTT.